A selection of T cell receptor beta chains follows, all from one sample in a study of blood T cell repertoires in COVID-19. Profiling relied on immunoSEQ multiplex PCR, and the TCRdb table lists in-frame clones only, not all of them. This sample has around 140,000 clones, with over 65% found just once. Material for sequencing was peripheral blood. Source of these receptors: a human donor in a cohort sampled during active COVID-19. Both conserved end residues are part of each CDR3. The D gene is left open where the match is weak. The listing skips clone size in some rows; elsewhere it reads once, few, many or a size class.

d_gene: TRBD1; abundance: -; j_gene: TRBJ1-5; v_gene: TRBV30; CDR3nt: TGTGCCTGGAGTGTACGGGAGGGGGCGCGTCAGCCCCAGCATTTT; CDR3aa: CAWSVREGARQPQHF
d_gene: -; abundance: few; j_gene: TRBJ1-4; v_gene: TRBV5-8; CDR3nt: TGTGCCAGCGGGGGGGCCGGACCCAATGAAAAACTGTTTTTT; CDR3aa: CASGGAGPNEKLFF
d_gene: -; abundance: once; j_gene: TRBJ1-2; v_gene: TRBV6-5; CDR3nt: TGTGCCAGCAGTTACTCGAGACACAACTATGGCTACACCTTC; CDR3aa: CASSYSRHNYGYTF
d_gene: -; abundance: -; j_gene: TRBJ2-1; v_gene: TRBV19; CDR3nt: TGTGCCAGTAGTATTGCACAGGGTGTGGTCAATGAGCAGTTCTTC; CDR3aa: CASSIAQGVVNEQFF
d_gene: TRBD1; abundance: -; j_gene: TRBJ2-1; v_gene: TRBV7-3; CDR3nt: TGTGCCAGCAGCCCGAGACAGGGAAGCTCCTACAATGAGCAGTTCTTC; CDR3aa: CASSPRQGSSYNEQFF
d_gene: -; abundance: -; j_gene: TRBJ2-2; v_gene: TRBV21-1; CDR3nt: TGTGCCAGCAGCACCGGACAGGTGTCTGATGGGGAGCTGTTTTTT; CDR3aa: CASSTGQVSDGELFF
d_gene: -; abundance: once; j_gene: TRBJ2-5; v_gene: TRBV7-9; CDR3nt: TGTGCCAGCAGCCTGTTCGGGACACGCCAGGGGACCCAGTACTTC; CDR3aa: CASSLFGTRQGTQYF
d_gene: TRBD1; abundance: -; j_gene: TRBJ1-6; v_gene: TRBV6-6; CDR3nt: TGTGCCAGCATCCCAGGGGGGACAGGGAATTCACCCCTCCACTTT; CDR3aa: CASIPGGTGNSPLHF
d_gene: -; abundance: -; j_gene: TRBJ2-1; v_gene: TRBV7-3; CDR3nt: TGTGCCAGCAGCCCGGGCTCCTACAATGAGCAGTTCTTC; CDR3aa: CASSPGSYNEQFF
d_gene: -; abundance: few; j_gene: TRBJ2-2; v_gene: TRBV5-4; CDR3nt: TGTGCCAGCAGCCGACCTACAGAAATTAACACCGGGGAGCTGTTTTTT; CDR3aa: CASSRPTEINTGELFF
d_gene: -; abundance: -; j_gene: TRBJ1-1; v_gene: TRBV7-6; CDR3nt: TGTGCCAGCAGCTTGGGGGAGGAGACTGAAGCTTTCTTT; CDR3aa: CASSLGEETEAFF